This is a list of T cell receptor beta chains from one sample in a study of cytomegalovirus exposure and HLA in healthy donors. The protocol was immunoSEQ multiplex PCR, while the TCRdb copy is restricted to in-frame clones and leaves out a portion. This table has 90,000 to 130,000 clones, more than 90% appearing once. The sample consisted of PBMCs. The receptors here all came from a woman aged 18-29 years in good health and CMV-seronegative. Each CDR3 is given with its conserved first and last residue. Fields, in order: clone size, J gene, V gene, D gene, CDR3 protein, CDR3 DNA. D genes are given only for firm matches. The listing skips clone size in some rows; elsewhere it reads once, few, many or a size class.

once | TRBJ2-7 | TRBV11-2 | NA | CASSLDQIAYEQYF | TGTGCCAGCAGCTTAGATCAAATAGCCTACGAGCAGTACTTC
once | TRBJ2-5 | TRBV7-9 | TRBD1 | CASSLSAGGETQYF | TGTGCCAGCAGCTTATCGGCAGGGGGAGAGACCCAGTACTTC
NA | TRBJ1-1 | TRBV5-8 | NA | CASSWPVVEAFF | TGTGCCAGCAGCTGGCCTGTTGTTGAAGCTTTCTTT
NA | TRBJ2-3 | TRBV29-1 | NA | CSVRLYTDTQYF | TGCAGCGTTCGACTATACACAGATACGCAGTATTTT
once | TRBJ1-1 | TRBV6-1 | NA | CASSEKWGAGPEAFF | TGTGCCAGCAGTGAAAAGTGGGGAGCGGGGCCTGAAGCTTTCTTT
NA | TRBJ2-5 | TRBV7-7 | TRBD2 | CASSLDVPSGGAETQYF | TGTGCCAGCAGCTTAGACGTCCCTAGCGGGGGGGCGGAGACCCAGTACTTC
NA | TRBJ1-2 | TRBV6-6 | TRBD1 | CASSYDRTGPLYTF | TGTGCCAGCAGTTACGATAGGACAGGCCCCCTCTACACCTTC
NA | TRBJ2-1 | TRBV5-4 | NA | CASSLGGGSYNEQFF | TGTGCCAGCAGCTTGGGTGGGGGGTCCTACAATGAGCAGTTCTTC
once | TRBJ1-1 | TRBV4-1 | TRBD1 | CASSQTGQMNTEAFF | TGCGCCAGCAGCCAGACGGGACAGATGAACACTGAAGCTTTCTTT
NA | TRBJ2-6 | TRBV7-6 | TRBD2 | CASSLSSGGISGANVLTF | TGTGCCAGCAGCCTGAGCAGCGGGGGCATCTCTGGGGCCAACGTCCTGACTTTC
NA | TRBJ1-1 | TRBV21-1 | NA | CASSKGGQTTEAFF | TGTGCCAGCAGCAAAGGGGGGCAGACCACTGAAGCTTTCTTT
NA | TRBJ1-1 | TRBV5-1 | TRBD1 | CASSLGQGSPEAFF | TGCGCCAGCAGCTTGGGACAGGGGTCCCCCGAAGCTTTCTTT
NA | TRBJ2-5 | TRBV13 | TRBD2 | CASSSGGAGEETQYF | TGTGCCAGCAGCTCCGGGGGGGCCGGGGAAGAGACCCAGTACTTC
NA | TRBJ2-1 | TRBV6-5 | TRBD1 | CASRPGQQGDEQFF | TGTGCCAGCAGGCCGGGACAGCAGGGCGACGAGCAGTTCTTC
NA | TRBJ2-3 | TRBV30 | NA | CAWSVLDSRPADTQYF | TGTGCCTGGAGTGTACTAGACTCTCGGCCAGCAGATACGCAGTATTTT